This T cell receptor (beta chain) was recovered during a study of blood T cell repertoires in COVID-19. The wider study: The origin of the acute and convalescent COVID-19 samples was the United States, Italy and Spain. From T cells, B-cell-depleted T cells, or PBMCs came the material, which was cDNA or gDNA.

V was pared by 7 bases and J by 8 bases, with 14 bases between. Germline assignment: CDR1 MGHDK and CDR2 SYGVNS. This CDR3 spans 12 amino acids. In the original processing: Reference gene primers were amplified, and this amplification served to estimate nucleated cell counts. The data were produced by immunoSEQ multiplex PCR, yet TCRdb's version contains in-frame clones alone and is incomplete. Clone size and V and J calls were adopted from that table, with D and trimming inferred from the DNA. The table lists about 93,000 clones, more than 65% of them singletons, with approximately 15% in the top ten.

The chain combines TRBV25-1 with TRBJ1-1; D perhaps matches TRBD1 (6 bases). This receptor was taken from a human donor in a cohort sampled during active COVID-19. The specimen was peripheral blood. In nucleotides, the CDR3 is TGTGCCAGCAACACAGGGAGGGGGGAAGCTTTCTTT. It translates to CASNTGRGEAFF.